This is a list of T cell receptor beta chains from one sample in a study of T-cell reconstitution after alpha-beta-depleted transplantation in children. TCRdb analysed the PCR reads with MiXCR anew, one entry per CDR3 protein. The repertoire holds over 400,000 distinct CDR3 sequences, with about 45% as singletons. Specimen: PBMCs, collected before TCRalphabeta/CD19-depleted stem cell transplant. These receptors were obtained from a girl aged 2 to 10 with aplastic anemia, due to receive a stem cell transplant. CDR3s include the opening cysteine and the closing phenylalanine or tryptophan. The order of the fields is V gene, CDR3 length, D gene, J gene, clone size, CDR3 DNA, CDR3 protein. A D gene is named only where the DNA matches it firmly. Not all rows give a size; the values are once, few, many and, for expanded clones, a class.

V gene: TRBV7-9; CDR3 length: 17; D gene: TRBD2; J gene: TRBJ2-3; clone size: -; CDR3 DNA: TGTGCCAGCACCCCGGGACTAGCGGGAGTGAAAGCAGATACGCAGTATTTT; CDR3 protein: CASTPGLAGVKADTQYF
V gene: TRBV20-1; CDR3 length: 13; D gene: -; J gene: TRBJ2-2; clone size: -; CDR3 DNA: TGCAGTGCTAGAGAGGGGGCGGGCGGGGAGCTGTTTTTT; CDR3 protein: CSAREGAGGELFF
V gene: TRBV20-1; CDR3 length: 16; D gene: -; J gene: TRBJ1-1; clone size: many; CDR3 DNA: TGCAGTGCTTATACCGGGAGGCCGGGGCCGAACACTGAAGCTTTCTTT; CDR3 protein: CSAYTGRPGPNTEAFF
V gene: TRBV28; CDR3 length: 17; D gene: -; J gene: TRBJ2-7; clone size: many; CDR3 DNA: TGTGCCAGCAGTTTATCCGCCAGCGGGCGTAGCTCCTACGAGCAGTACTTC; CDR3 protein: CASSLSASGRSSYEQYF
V gene: TRBV5-1; CDR3 length: 15; D gene: -; J gene: TRBJ2-3; clone size: many; CDR3 DNA: TGCGCCAGCAGCCCAAGCGGGTCCGGCACAGATACGCAGTATTTT; CDR3 protein: CASSPSGSGTDTQYF
V gene: TRBV9; CDR3 length: 16; D gene: -; J gene: TRBJ1-2; clone size: -; CDR3 DNA: TGTGCCAGCAGCGCTCGCTCAATGGGGGCTGAGCCTGGCTACACCTTC; CDR3 protein: CASSARSMGAEPGYTF
V gene: TRBV5-1; CDR3 length: 13; D gene: -; J gene: TRBJ1-5; clone size: few; CDR3 DNA: TGCGCCAGCAGCTTCCGAGGGTCTCAGCCCCAGCATTTT; CDR3 protein: CASSFRGSQPQHF
V gene: TRBV28; CDR3 length: 15; D gene: TRBD2; J gene: TRBJ2-7; clone size: -; CDR3 DNA: TGTGCCAGCAGGCAAACTAGCGGGAGGGTATACGAGCAGTACTTC; CDR3 protein: CASRQTSGRVYEQYF
V gene: TRBV5-1; CDR3 length: 16; D gene: -; J gene: TRBJ2-1; clone size: -; CDR3 DNA: TGCGCCAGCAGCTTAAAACTAGCAGATTTTTACAATGAGCAGTTCTTC; CDR3 protein: CASSLKLADFYNEQFF
V gene: TRBV3-1; CDR3 length: 16; D gene: -; J gene: TRBJ2-7; clone size: many; CDR3 DNA: TGTGCCAGCAGCCTCTACCCTGGGGCGCTAACCTACGAGCAGTACTTC; CDR3 protein: CASSLYPGALTYEQYF
V gene: TRBV18; CDR3 length: 17; D gene: TRBD2; J gene: TRBJ2-5; clone size: few; CDR3 DNA: TGTGCCAGCTCACCAGGCCTAGCGGGCAGCGGTGGAGAGACCCAGTACTTC; CDR3 protein: CASSPGLAGSGGETQYF
V gene: TRBV7-8; CDR3 length: 16; D gene: -; J gene: TRBJ2-3; clone size: once; CDR3 DNA: TGTGCCAGCAGCGGCACAGGGACCTCAAGCACAGATACGCAGTATTTT; CDR3 protein: CASSGTGTSSTDTQYF
V gene: TRBV4-1; CDR3 length: 13; D gene: -; J gene: TRBJ2-5; clone size: -; CDR3 DNA: TGCGCCAGCAGCCATTTAGGGGCGGGGCCCCAGTACTTC; CDR3 protein: CASSHLGAGPQYF
V gene: TRBV5-1; CDR3 length: 15; D gene: TRBD1; J gene: TRBJ1-2; clone size: once; CDR3 DNA: TGCGCCAGCAGCTTGATGACAGGGCCAAACTATGGCTACACCTTC; CDR3 protein: CASSLMTGPNYGYTF
V gene: TRBV4-1; CDR3 length: 17; D gene: TRBD2; J gene: TRBJ2-3; clone size: -; CDR3 DNA: TGCGCCAGCAGCCAAGGGCGGGGGGGCCAAAGAACAGATACGCAGTATTTT; CDR3 protein: CASSQGRGGQRTDTQYF
V gene: TRBV6-5; CDR3 length: 13; D gene: -; J gene: TRBJ1-1; clone size: many; CDR3 DNA: TGTGCCAGCAGTTACTTGGGAAACACTGAAGCTTTCTTT; CDR3 protein: CASSYLGNTEAFF
V gene: TRBV21-1; CDR3 length: 15; D gene: -; J gene: TRBJ2-5; clone size: -; CDR3 DNA: TGTGCCAGCAGCAGGCCCGGGACTCCGAAAGAGACCCAGTACTTC; CDR3 protein: CASSRPGTPKETQYF
V gene: TRBV18; CDR3 length: 16; D gene: TRBD2; J gene: TRBJ2-3; clone size: -; CDR3 DNA: TGTGCCAGCTCACCACAGCGGGAGGTCGGTACAGATACGCAGTATTTT; CDR3 protein: CASSPQREVGTDTQYF
V gene: TRBV29-1; CDR3 length: 13; D gene: -; J gene: TRBJ1-1; clone size: -; CDR3 DNA: TGCAGCGTTTCCCAGCGTCGGAACACTGAAGCTTTCTTT; CDR3 protein: CSVSQRRNTEAFF